This T cell receptor beta chain was found in a study of cytomegalovirus exposure and HLA in healthy donors. About the study: The Caucasian-associated ancestry cluster contained approximately 81% of the approximately 430 genotyped donors.

The study, taken as a whole, reports: The study carried out a later analysis of TCR beta sequences. It associated approximately 15,000 of them with specific HLA alleles at a false discovery rate of 0.05. An analysis that came later showed most CMV-associated TCR beta chains appearing HLA-restricted. One variant, a missense change in DCLRE1C, was linked in a later analysis to TCR beta V- and J-gene trimming.

This CDR3 region has 16 residues. Trimming cost V 3 bases and J 7 bases; bases outside gene matches: 9. Germline V gene lookup returns CDR1 SGHNT and CDR2 YYREEE (reference sequence). Vbeta (60) and Jbeta (13) primers were used in the PCR. Libraries were prepared by immunoSEQ multiplex PCR; TCRdb keeps only in-frame clonotypes and omits some of them. The sample lists 150,000 to 200,000 clones; under 80% were seen once. Notes on this clone: As yet, its antigen is unknown.

Sequencing was done on a sample of PBMCs. The J gene is TRBJ2-1, the V gene TRBV5-4, with 11 bases aligning to TRBD2. The receptor was isolated from a female donor in good health and CMV-seronegative. The CDR3 DNA reads TGTGCCAGCAGCTCCGAACTAGCGGGAGATAGGAATGAGCAGTTCTTC. This translates into CASSSELAGDRNEQFF.